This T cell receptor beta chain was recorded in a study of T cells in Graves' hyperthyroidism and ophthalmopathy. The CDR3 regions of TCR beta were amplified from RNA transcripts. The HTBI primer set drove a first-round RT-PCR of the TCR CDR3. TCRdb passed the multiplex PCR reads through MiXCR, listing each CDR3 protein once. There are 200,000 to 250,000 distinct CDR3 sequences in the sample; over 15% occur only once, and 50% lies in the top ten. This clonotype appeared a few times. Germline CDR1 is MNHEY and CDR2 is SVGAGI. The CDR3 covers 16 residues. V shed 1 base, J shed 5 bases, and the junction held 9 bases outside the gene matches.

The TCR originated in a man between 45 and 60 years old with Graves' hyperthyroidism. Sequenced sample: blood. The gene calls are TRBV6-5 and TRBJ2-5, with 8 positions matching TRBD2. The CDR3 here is CASSYYSGRSVETQYF. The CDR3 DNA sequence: TGTGCCAGCAGTTACTACAGCGGGAGATCGGTGGAGACCCAGTACTTC.